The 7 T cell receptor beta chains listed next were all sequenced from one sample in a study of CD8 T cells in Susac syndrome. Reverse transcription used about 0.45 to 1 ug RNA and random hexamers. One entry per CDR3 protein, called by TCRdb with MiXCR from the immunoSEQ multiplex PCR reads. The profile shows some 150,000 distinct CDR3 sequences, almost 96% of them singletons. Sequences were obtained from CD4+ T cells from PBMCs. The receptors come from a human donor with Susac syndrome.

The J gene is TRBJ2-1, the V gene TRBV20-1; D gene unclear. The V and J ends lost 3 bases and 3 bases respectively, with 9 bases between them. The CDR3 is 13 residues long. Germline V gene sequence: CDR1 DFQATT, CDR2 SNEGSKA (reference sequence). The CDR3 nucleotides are TGCAGTGCTAGCAAAACGCTCTACAATGAGCAGTTCTTC. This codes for CSASKTLYNEQFF.

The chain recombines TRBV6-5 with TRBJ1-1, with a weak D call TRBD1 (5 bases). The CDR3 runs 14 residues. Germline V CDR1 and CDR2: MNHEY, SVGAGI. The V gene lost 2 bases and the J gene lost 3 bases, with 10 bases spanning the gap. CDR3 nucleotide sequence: TGTGCCAGCAGTTACCGGGGGGAGCACACTGAAGCTTTCTTT. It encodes CASSYRGEHTEAFF.

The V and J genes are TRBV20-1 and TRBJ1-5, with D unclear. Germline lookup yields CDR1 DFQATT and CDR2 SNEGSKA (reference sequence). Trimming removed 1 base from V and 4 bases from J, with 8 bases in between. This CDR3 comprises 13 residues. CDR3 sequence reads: CSARGSYNQPQHF. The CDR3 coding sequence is TGCAGTGCTAGAGGCAGCTATAATCAGCCCCAGCATTTT.

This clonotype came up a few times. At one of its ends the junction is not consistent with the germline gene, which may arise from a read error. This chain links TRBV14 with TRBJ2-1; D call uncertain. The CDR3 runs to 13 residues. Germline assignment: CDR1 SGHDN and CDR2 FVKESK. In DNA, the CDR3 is TGTGCCAGCAGCCCTAATCAATACAGTGAGCAGTTCTTC. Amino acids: CASSPNQYSEQFF. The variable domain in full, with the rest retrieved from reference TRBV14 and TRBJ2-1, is EAGVTQFPSHSVIEKGQTVTLRCDPISGHDNLYWYRRVMGKEIKFLLHFVKESKQDESGMPNNRFLAERTGGTYSTLKVQPAELEDSGVYFCASSPNQYSEQFFGPGTRLTVL.

The CDR3 is CASSPGLPYNEQFF. CDR3 DNA sequence: TGTGCCAGCAGCCCGGGACTCCCATACAATGAGCAGTTCTTC. The V gene is TRBV7-9, the J gene TRBJ2-1; D is possibly TRBD2 (6 bases). Trimming pared 5 bases from V and 4 bases from J, leaving 12 bases between. Germline CDR1 and CDR2: SEHNR and FQNEAQ (reference sequence). The CDR3 is 14 residues long. Looking up the rest from reference TRBV7-9 and TRBJ2-1 gives the full variable domain: DTGVSQNPRHKITKRGQNVTFRCDPISEHNRLYWYRQTLGQGPEFLTYFQNEAQLEKSRLLSDRFSAERPKGSFSTLEIQRTEQGDSAMYLCASSPGLPYNEQFFGPGTRLTVL.

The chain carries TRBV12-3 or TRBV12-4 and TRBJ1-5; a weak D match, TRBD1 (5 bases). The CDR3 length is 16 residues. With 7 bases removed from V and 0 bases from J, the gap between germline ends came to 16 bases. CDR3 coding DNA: TGTGCCAGCACCACTCGCTGGGGGATTAGCAATCAGCCCCAGCATTTT. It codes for CASTTRWGISNQPQHF.

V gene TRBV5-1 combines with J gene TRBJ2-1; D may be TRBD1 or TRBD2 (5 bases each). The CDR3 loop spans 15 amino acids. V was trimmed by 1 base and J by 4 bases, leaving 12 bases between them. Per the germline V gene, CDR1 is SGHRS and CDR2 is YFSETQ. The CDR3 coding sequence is TGCGCCAGCAGCTTGCCGGGGACCATATACAATGAGCAGTTCTTC. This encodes CASSLPGTIYNEQFF.